The 17 T cell receptor beta chains below all came from one sample that was sequenced in a study of T-cell reconstitution after alpha-beta-depleted transplantation in children. Preparation of the TCRbeta library was carried out with unique molecular identifiers. Via MiXCR, TCRdb re-called the PCR reads, giving one row per CDR3 protein. The data show 900,000 or so distinct CDR3 sequences, under 20% seen once. The sample in question was PBMCs, mostly from graft donor cells, obtained 360 days after TCRalphabeta/CD19-depleted stem cell transplant. All receptors come from a male patient between 5 and 17 years old who had a stem cell transplant for acute lymphoblastic leukemia, so the T cells may come from the graft donor.

This chain uses TRBV11-2 with TRBJ2-1; TRBD2 matches 14 bases. The CDR3 runs 18 residues. CDR1 is SGHAT and CDR2 is FQNNGV in the germline V gene. After removal of 7 bases from V and 2 bases from J, the junction contained 10 bases not matched to a gene. CDR3 sequence: CASTLQGLAGVPYNEQFF. The CDR3 DNA is TGTGCCAGCACCCTCCAGGGACTAGCGGGAGTCCCCTACAATGAGCAGTTCTTC. The full variable domain, in which reference TRBV11-2 and TRBJ2-1 provide the parts outside the CDR3, is EAGVAQSPRYKIIEKRQSVAFWCNPISGHATLYWYQQILGQGPKLLIQFQNNGVVDDSQLPKDRFSAERLKGVDSTLKIQPAKLEDSAVYLCASTLQGLAGVPYNEQFFGPGTRLTVL.

This clonotype was seen more than once but under ten times. This chain uses TRBV2 with TRBJ2-7; 8 positions agree with TRBD2. This CDR3 has 14 residues. CDR1 is SNHLY and CDR2 is FYNNEI in the germline V gene. Trimming took 6 bases from V and 6 from J; bases not matched to a gene: 10. The CDR3 DNA sequence: TGTGCCAGCAGCGGGGGACTAGGCTCTACCGAGCAGTACTTC. It yields the protein CASSGGLGSTEQYF.

This clonotype was recorded a few times. The gene calls are TRBV20-1 and TRBJ1-3; D unresolved. Deletions cut 6 bases from V and 2 bases from J, with 11 bases between. CDR3 length: 13 residues. Germline assignment: CDR1 DFQATT and CDR2 SNEGSKA (reference sequence). The CDR3 nucleotides are TGCAGTGCACCAACTTATACTGGAAACACCATATATTTT. Translating it yields CSAPTYTGNTIYF.

This clonotype was picked up a small number of times. The chain recombines TRBV7-9 with TRBJ2-7, with 12 bases lining up with TRBD2. This CDR3 is built from 15 residues. Germline V CDR1 and CDR2: SEHNR, FQNEAQ (reference sequence). J was trimmed by 6 bases and V by 5 bases; bases with no gene match: 8. This CDR3 is CASSGGLAGSGEQYF. The CDR3 coding sequence is TGTGCCAGCAGCGGCGGACTAGCGGGATCGGGCGAGCAGTACTTC.

Note on this clonotype: A read error may be the cause here, since a much bigger clone is one base away. CDR3 DNA: TGCGCCAGCAGCTTTCCACCCAACAAGGAGCAGTCCGGGGAGCTGTTTTTT. As protein: CASSFPPNKEQSGELFF. J is TRBJ2-2 and V is TRBV5-1; D not certain. The CDR3 runs to 17 residues. In germline, CDR1 is SGHRS, CDR2 YFSETQ. Trimming took off 2 bases at V and 6 bases at J, with 20 bases between the two ends. The variable domain in full, with the rest retrieved from reference TRBV5-1 and TRBJ2-2, is KAGVTQTPRYLIKTRGQQVTLSCSPISGHRSVSWYQQTPGQGLQFLFEYFSETQRNKGNFPGRFSGRQFSNSRSEMNVSTLELGDSALYLCASSFPPNKEQSGELFFGEGSRLTVL.

This clonotype was counted once. A much larger clonotype is one base distant, so this may be a read error. The chain is built from TRBV25-1 and TRBJ2-7; D call uncertain. V lost 2 bases and J lost 7, with 6 bases in between. Germline CDR1 MGHDK, CDR2 SYGVNS. There are 11 residues in the CDR3. CDR3 sequence: CASSETIEQYF. The CDR3 coding sequence is TGTGCCAGCAGTGAAACGATAGAGCAGTACTTC.

The table lists this clonotype with many counts. The CDR3 DNA is TGCAGTTCCACCGACGGGACAGGCCCATACAATGAGCAGTTCTTC. Protein product: CSSTDGTGPYNEQFF. The chain uses TRBV20-1 and TRBJ2-1; 8 bases align to TRBD1. With V trimmed by 8 bases and J by 4 bases, 13 bases remained unmatched. The CDR3 covers 15 residues. The germline gives CDR1 DFQATT, CDR2 SNEGSKA (reference sequence).

The chain is built from TRBV6-5 and TRBJ2-1; D possibly corresponds to TRBD2 (5 bases). Trimming removed 0 bases at V and 7 bases at J, with 10 bases between. CDR1 MNHEY and CDR2 SVGAGI come from the germline V gene. CDR3 size: 14 residues. The CDR3 here is CASSYSSGDNEQFF. In nucleotides, the CDR3 is TGTGCCAGCAGTTACTCATCCGGGGATAATGAGCAGTTCTTC.

The rearrangement joins TRBV29-1 to TRBJ1-1; TRBD1 matches 10 bases. The germline gives CDR1 SQVTM, CDR2 ANQGSEA. The CDR3 sequence is 23 residues long. J was trimmed by 0 bases and V by 0 bases; bases with no gene match: 25. The CDR3 nucleotides are TGCAGCGTTGAAGACTTCTTCGGGACCGGGACAGGGGAGGTTTGGAGGGTGAACACTGAAGCTTTCTTT. As protein: CSVEDFFGTGTGEVWRVNTEAFF.

The chain joins TRBV7-9 to TRBJ1-2; perhaps TRBD1 as D (5 bases). The germline V gene encodes CDR1 SEHNR and CDR2 FQNEAQ (reference sequence). This CDR3 is built from 17 residues. V was shortened by 0 bases and J by 4 bases, with 18 bases between the two germline ends. The CDR3 DNA is TGTGCCAGCAGCTTAGCATTAGGGGCGACCGGGGCCTATGGCTACACCTTC. Translated, it gives CASSLALGATGAYGYTF.

This rearrangement joins TRBV2 to TRBJ2-2; the D is unclear. CDR1 is SNHLY, CDR2 FYNNEI, per germline. V was cut by 7 bases and J by 6 bases, with 3 bases left in between. CDR3 length equals 10 residues. CDR3 residues: CASMAGELFF. CDR3 nucleotides: TGTGCCAGCATGGCCGGGGAGCTGTTTTTT.

This clonotype occurred a few times. The V call is TRBV5-8, the J call TRBJ2-7; D not certain. The CDR3 is made up of 14 amino acids. Germline CDR1 and CDR2: SGHTS and YDEGEE. V lost 0 bases to trimming and J lost 3 bases, with 10 bases between them. The CDR3 reads CASSLGRIIYEQYF. The CDR3 nucleotides read TGTGCCAGCAGCTTGGGACGGATTATCTACGAGCAGTACTTC. Using reference TRBV5-8 and TRBJ2-7 for the parts outside the CDR3, the full variable domain is EAGVTQSPTHLIKTRGQQATLRCSPISGHTSVYWYQQALGLGLQFLLWYDEGEERNRGNFPPRFSGRQFPNYSSELNVNALELEDSALYLCASSLGRIIYEQYFGPGTRLTVT.

This clonotype was observed a few times. The V call is TRBV20-1, the J call TRBJ2-3; tentative D call: TRBD2 (5 bases). The CDR3 is 15 residues long. Deletions cut 0 bases from V and 4 bases from J, with 14 bases between. Germline assignment: CDR1 DFQATT and CDR2 SNEGSKA (reference sequence). The DNA for the CDR3 is TGCAGTGCTAGAGATCTCGGTAGCGTGCCAGATACGCAGTATTTT. This codes for CSARDLGSVPDTQYF.

The sample holds a few counts of this clonotype. The rearrangement joins TRBV20-1 to TRBJ2-5; D is unresolved. The germline V gene has CDR1 DFQATT and CDR2 SNEGSKA (reference sequence). CDR3 size: 13 residues. The V end lost 6 bases, the J end lost 4 bases, and 15 bases lay between the germline ends. The DNA for the CDR3 is TGCAGTGCAACCCTACTCAGAGGAGAGACCCAGTACTTC. Translation gives CSATLLRGETQYF.

This clonotype occurred a few times. The chain joins TRBV6-1 to TRBJ2-7, with D uncertain. The CDR3 is 14 residues long. V dropped 10 bases and J dropped 3 bases, with 19 bases sitting between them. Germline V lookup: CDR1 MNHNS, CDR2 SASEGT. CDR3 nucleotide sequence: TGTGCCACCACCGCTGTCGAAAGGAGCTACGAGCAGTACTTC. It is translated as CATTAVERSYEQYF.

This rearrangement joins TRBV5-1 to TRBJ1-2; D remains ambiguous. Trimming stripped 0 bases from V and 4 bases from J, with 7 bases between. This CDR3 spans 13 amino acids. Germline CDR1 is SGHRS and CDR2 is YFSETQ. The CDR3: CASSLGSSYGYTF. CDR3 sequence (DNA): TGCGCCAGCAGCTTGGGAAGTAGCTATGGCTACACCTTC. The full variable domain, in which reference TRBV5-1 and TRBJ1-2 provide the parts outside the CDR3, is KAGVTQTPRYLIKTRGQQVTLSCSPISGHRSVSWYQQTPGQGLQFLFEYFSETQRNKGNFPGRFSGRQFSNSRSEMNVSTLELGDSALYLCASSLGSSYGYTFGSGTRLTVV.

The chain has TRBV3-1 and TRBJ2-7; 11 bases agree with TRBD1. In germline, CDR1 is LGHDT, CDR2 YNNKEL (reference sequence). Losses at the gene ends were 4 bases for V and 5 bases for J; bases not matched to a gene: 7. The CDR3 loop spans 15 amino acids. The CDR3 coding sequence is TGTGCCAGCAGCCCACAACGGACAGGGGGCCACGAGCAGTACTTC. Its protein product is CASSPQRTGGHEQYF.